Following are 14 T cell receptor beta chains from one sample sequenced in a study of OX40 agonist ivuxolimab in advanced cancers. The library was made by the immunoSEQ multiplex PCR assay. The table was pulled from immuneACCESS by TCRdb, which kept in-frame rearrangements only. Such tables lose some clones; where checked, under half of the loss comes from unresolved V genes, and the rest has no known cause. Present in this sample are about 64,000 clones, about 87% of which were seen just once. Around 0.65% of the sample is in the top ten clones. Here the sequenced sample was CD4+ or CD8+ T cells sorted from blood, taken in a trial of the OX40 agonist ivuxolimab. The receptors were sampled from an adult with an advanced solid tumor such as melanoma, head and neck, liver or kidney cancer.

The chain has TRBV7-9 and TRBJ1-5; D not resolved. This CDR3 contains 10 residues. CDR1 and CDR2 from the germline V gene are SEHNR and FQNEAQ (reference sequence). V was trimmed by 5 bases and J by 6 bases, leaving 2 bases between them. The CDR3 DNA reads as TGTGCCAGCAGCCCTCAGCCCCAGCATTTT. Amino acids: CASSPQPQHF.

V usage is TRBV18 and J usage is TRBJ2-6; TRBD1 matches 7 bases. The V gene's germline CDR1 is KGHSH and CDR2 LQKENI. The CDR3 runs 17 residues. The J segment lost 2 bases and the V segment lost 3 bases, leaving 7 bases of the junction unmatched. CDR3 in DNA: TGTGCCAGCTCACCGCAGATACAGGGGACTGGGGCCAACGTCCTGACTTTC. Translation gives CASSPQIQGTGANVLTF.

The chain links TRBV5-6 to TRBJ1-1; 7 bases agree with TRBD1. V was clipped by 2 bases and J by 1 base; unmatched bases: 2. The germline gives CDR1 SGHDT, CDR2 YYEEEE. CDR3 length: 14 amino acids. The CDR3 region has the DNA TGTGCCAGCAGCTTTTACAGGGGGAACACTGAAGCTTTCTTT. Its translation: CASSFYRGNTEAFF.

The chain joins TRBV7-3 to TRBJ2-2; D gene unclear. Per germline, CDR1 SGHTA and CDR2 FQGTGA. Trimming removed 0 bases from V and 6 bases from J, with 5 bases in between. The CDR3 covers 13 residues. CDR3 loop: CASSLTPAGELFF. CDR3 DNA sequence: TGTGCCAGCAGCTTAACGCCCGCCGGGGAGCTGTTTTTT.

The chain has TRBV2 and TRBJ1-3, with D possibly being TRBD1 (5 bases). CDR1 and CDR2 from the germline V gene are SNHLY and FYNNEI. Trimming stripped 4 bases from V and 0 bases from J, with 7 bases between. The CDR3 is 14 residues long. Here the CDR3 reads CASSGGTSGNTIYF. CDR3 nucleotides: TGTGCCAGCAGTGGGGGGACCTCTGGAAACACCATATATTTT.

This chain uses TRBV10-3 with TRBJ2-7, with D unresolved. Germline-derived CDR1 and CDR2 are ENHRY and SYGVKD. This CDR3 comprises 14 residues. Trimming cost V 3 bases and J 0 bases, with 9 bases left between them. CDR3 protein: CAISDKALSYEQYF. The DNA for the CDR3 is TGTGCCATCAGTGATAAGGCCCTCTCCTACGAGCAGTACTTC.

CDR3 coding DNA: TGTGCCAGCAGCCAGACAGTTTACAATGAGCAGTTCTTC. It yields the protein CASSQTVYNEQFF. The rearrangement links TRBV7-3 to TRBJ2-1, with a tentative D call TRBD1 (5 bases). CDR3 length: 13 amino acids. Per germline, CDR1 SGHTA and CDR2 FQGTGA. Deletions cut 5 bases from V and 4 bases from J, with 9 bases between.

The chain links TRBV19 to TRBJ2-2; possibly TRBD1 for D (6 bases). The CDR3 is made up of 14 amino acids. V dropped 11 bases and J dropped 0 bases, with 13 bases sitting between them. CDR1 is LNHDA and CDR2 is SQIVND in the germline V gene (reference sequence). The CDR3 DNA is TGTGCCGCAACCGGGACATCGAACACCGGGGAGCTGTTTTTT. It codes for CAATGTSNTGELFF.

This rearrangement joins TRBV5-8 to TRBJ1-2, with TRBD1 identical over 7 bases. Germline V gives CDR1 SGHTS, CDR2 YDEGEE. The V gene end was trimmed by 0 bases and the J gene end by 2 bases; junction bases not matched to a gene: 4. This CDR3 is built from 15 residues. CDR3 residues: CASSLGQGRNYGYTF. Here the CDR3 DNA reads TGTGCCAGCAGCTTGGGACAGGGACGGAACTATGGCTACACCTTC.

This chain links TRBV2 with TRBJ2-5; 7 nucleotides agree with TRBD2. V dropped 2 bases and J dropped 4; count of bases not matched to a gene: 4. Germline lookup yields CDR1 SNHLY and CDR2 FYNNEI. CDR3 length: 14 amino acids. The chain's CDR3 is CASSELAGVETQYF. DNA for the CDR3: TGTGCCAGCAGTGAATTGGCGGGGGTAGAGACCCAGTACTTC.

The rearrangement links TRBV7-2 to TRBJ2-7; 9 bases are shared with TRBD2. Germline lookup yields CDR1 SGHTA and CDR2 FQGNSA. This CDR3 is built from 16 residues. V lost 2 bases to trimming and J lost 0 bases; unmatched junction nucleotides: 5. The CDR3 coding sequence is TGTGCCAGCAGCTTAATGGCTAGCGGGAACTCCTACGAGCAGTACTTC. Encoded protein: CASSLMASGNSYEQYF.

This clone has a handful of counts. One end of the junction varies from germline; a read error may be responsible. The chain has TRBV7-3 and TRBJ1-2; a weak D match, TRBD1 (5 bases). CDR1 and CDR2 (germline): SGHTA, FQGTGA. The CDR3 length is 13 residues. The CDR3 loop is CASRAPGGSGYTF. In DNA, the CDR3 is TGTGCAAGCAGGGCCCCCGGGGGAAGCGGCTACACCTTC.

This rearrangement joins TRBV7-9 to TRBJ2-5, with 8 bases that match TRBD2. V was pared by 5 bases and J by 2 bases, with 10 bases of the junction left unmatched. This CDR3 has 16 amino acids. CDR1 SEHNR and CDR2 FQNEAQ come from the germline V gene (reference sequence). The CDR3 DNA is TGTGCCAGCAGCCCCAGCCGGGGGGGGTTTCAAGAGACCCAGTACTTC. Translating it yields CASSPSRGGFQETQYF.

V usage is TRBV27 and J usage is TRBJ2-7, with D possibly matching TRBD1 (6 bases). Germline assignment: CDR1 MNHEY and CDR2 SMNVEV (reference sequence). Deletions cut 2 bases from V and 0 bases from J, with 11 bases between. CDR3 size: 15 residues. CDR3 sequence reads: CASSLKAGASYEQYF. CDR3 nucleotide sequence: TGTGCCAGCAGTTTAAAAGCAGGGGCCTCCTACGAGCAGTACTTC.